The 26 T cell receptor beta chains presented below share a single source sample, sequenced in a study of cytotoxic CD8 clonotypes in ibrutinib-treated CLL. The method was immunoSEQ multiplex PCR; TCRdb's version includes in-frame clones alone and lacks a portion of them. The sample carries tens of thousands of clones, 83% recorded once. The input for sequencing was PBMCs, taken after 24 months of ibrutinib treatment. Receptors originate from a human donor with chronic lymphocytic leukemia.

The chain has TRBV30 and TRBJ1-1; TRBD1 might be the D (6 bases). Trimming took 8 bases from V and 0 from J, leaving 13 bases between them. The germline CDR1 and CDR2 sequences are GTSNPN and SVGIG (reference sequence). This CDR3 region has 13 residues. The CDR3 DNA reads TGTGCCCGAACAGGGTCCCTGAACACTGAAGCTTTCTTT. It codes for CARTGSLNTEAFF.

This clone was detected once. This sequence joins TRBV6-1 and TRBJ2-7; 12 nucleotides agree with TRBD2. In germline, CDR1 is MNHNS, CDR2 SASEGT. After removal of 2 bases from V and 4 bases from J, the junction contained 12 bases not matched to a gene. The CDR3 length is 18 residues. The CDR3 here is CASSEIDRGLAGGYEQYF. Written as DNA, the CDR3 is TGTGCCAGCAGTGAAATCGACAGGGGGCTAGCGGGAGGGTACGAGCAGTACTTC.

This clone appeared once. The CDR3 sequence: CASSVGLAGVNEQFF. The DNA for the CDR3 is TGTGCCAGCAGCGTAGGTCTAGCGGGAGTAAATGAGCAGTTCTTC. The rearrangement uses TRBV9 and TRBJ2-1; TRBD2 matches 10 bases. Germline V lookup: CDR1 SGDLS, CDR2 YYNGEE. The trim removed 0 bases at V and 7 bases at J, leaving 4 bases unmatched. There are 15 residues in the CDR3.

The chain recombines TRBV28 with TRBJ2-7; possibly TRBD1 for D (5 bases). Germline-derived CDR1 and CDR2 are MDHEN and SYDVKM. V gave up 10 bases and J gave up 6 bases, with 25 bases separating them. CDR3 size: 15 residues. This CDR3 is CATKPPTRQGPEQYF. CDR3 DNA: TGTGCCACCAAGCCCCCCACCCGGCAGGGCCCCGAGCAGTACTTC. The variable domain in full, completed from reference TRBV28 and TRBJ2-7, reads DVKVTQSSRYLVKRTGEKVFLECVQDMDHENMFWYRQDPGLGLRLIYFSYDVKMKEKGDIPEGYSVSREKKERFSLILESASTNQTSMYLCATKPPTRQGPEQYFGPGTRLTVT.

V is TRBV28 and J is TRBJ1-1; TRBD1 might be the D (6 bases). Trimming left V 3 bases short and J 1 base short, with 12 bases between. This CDR3 spans 15 amino acids. Per germline, CDR1 MDHEN and CDR2 SYDVKM. The CDR3 nucleotides are TGTGCCAGCAGTTTCCAGGGGAATGGGAACACTGAAGCTTTCTTT. Its protein is CASSFQGNGNTEAFF.

The chain combines TRBV5-6 with TRBJ2-3; D is possibly TRBD2 (5 bases). From germline, CDR1 is SGHDT and CDR2 YYEEEE. V gave up 6 bases and J gave up 2 bases, with 13 bases separating them. The CDR3 consists of 14 residues. CDR3 bases: TGTGCCAGCATCGAGGGCATTTCCACAGATACGCAGTATTTT. As protein: CASIEGISTDTQYF.

This clone was observed a single time. The chain's CDR3 is CASSQEGGGANYGYTF. In DNA form, the CDR3 reads TGCGCCAGCAGCCAAGAGGGTGGGGGAGCTAACTATGGCTACACCTTC. The chain combines TRBV4-3 with TRBJ1-2, with D tentatively TRBD1 (5 bases). CDR3 length: 16 amino acids. Per the germline V gene, CDR1 is LGHNA and CDR2 is YSLEER. The V gene lost 0 bases and the J gene lost 0 bases, with 11 bases spanning the gap.

The count of this clone is one. This rearrangement joins TRBV2 to TRBJ2-2; 11 bases are shared with TRBD2. This CDR3 spans 19 amino acids. The J segment lost 0 bases and the V segment lost 7 bases, leaving 13 bases of the junction unmatched. The germline V gene has CDR1 SNHLY and CDR2 FYNNEI. The CDR3 loop reads CASTMTAGLADPNTGELFF. The CDR3 DNA sequence: TGTGCCAGCACAATGACGGCGGGACTAGCGGATCCGAACACCGGGGAGCTGTTTTTT.

The CDR3 sequence: CASSSRQGRSYEQYF. As DNA, the CDR3 is TGTGCCAGCAGTTCGAGACAGGGGCGCTCCTACGAGCAGTACTTC. V is TRBV28 and J is TRBJ2-7; 8 bases map to TRBD1. V lost 4 bases, J lost 0 bases, and 5 bases stayed unmatched. Germline CDR1 is MDHEN and CDR2 is SYDVKM. The CDR3 extends over 15 amino acids. The full variable domain, in which reference TRBV28 and TRBJ2-7 provide the parts outside the CDR3, is DVKVTQSSRYLVKRTGEKVFLECVQDMDHENMFWYRQDPGLGLRLIYFSYDVKMKEKGDIPEGYSVSREKKERFSLILESASTNQTSMYLCASSSRQGRSYEQYFGPGTRLTVT.

This clone was observed a few times. The chain employs TRBV27 and TRBJ1-1; TRBD1 agrees at 8 bases. J gave up 4 bases and V 6 bases, and 7 bases lay outside the gene matches. CDR3 length equals 14 residues. Looked up from germline, CDR1 is MNHEY and CDR2 is SMNVEV (reference sequence). The CDR3 spells CASSPTGVSTEAFF. The CDR3 nucleotides read TGTGCCAGCAGCCCGACAGGGGTATCCACTGAAGCTTTCTTT.

This clone was seen only once. V is TRBV18 and J is TRBJ2-2; D might be TRBD2 (5 bases). The CDR3 runs 17 residues. Looked up from germline, CDR1 is KGHSH and CDR2 is LQKENI. Trimming cost V 3 bases and J 1 base, with 15 bases left between them. CDR3 in amino acids: CASSPRLSRVNTGELFF. As DNA, the CDR3 is TGTGCCAGCTCACCCCGGTTGTCGCGGGTGAACACCGGGGAGCTGTTTTTT.

A single count supports this clone. The chain couples TRBV5-8 to TRBJ1-2; D gene unclear. Germline V CDR1 and CDR2: SGHTS, YDEGEE. The V end was cut by 1 base, the J end by 4 bases, with 8 bases between. The CDR3 covers 13 residues. The CDR3 region is CASSLIILYGYTF. The DNA for the CDR3 is TGTGCCAGCAGCTTGATCATACTCTATGGCTACACCTTC.

This clone was recorded once. The J gene is TRBJ2-3, the V gene TRBV7-9, with D possibly matching TRBD1 (5 bases). Germline assignment: CDR1 SEHNR and CDR2 FQNEAQ (reference sequence). This CDR3 comprises 16 residues. V shed 5 bases and J shed 0 bases, with 15 bases lying between them. The CDR3 loop is CASSLLTVTSTDTQYF. DNA of the CDR3: TGTGCCAGCAGCCTCTTGACAGTGACTAGCACAGATACGCAGTATTTT. Full variable domain (remainder filled in from reference TRBV7-9 and TRBJ2-3): DTGVSQNPRHKITKRGQNVTFRCDPISEHNRLYWYRQTLGQGPEFLTYFQNEAQLEKSRLLSDRFSAERPKGSFSTLEIQRTEQGDSAMYLCASSLLTVTSTDTQYFGPGTRLTVL.

This sequence joins TRBV6-6 and TRBJ1-5; D may be TRBD1 (6 bases). CDR3 size: 13 residues. Looked up from germline, CDR1 is MNHNY and CDR2 is SVGAGI (reference sequence). The V end was cut by 7 bases, the J end by 3 bases, with 10 bases between. In nucleotides, the CDR3 is TGTGCCAGCACGGGGGCTGCCAATCAGCCCCAGCATTTT. Encoded protein: CASTGAANQPQHF.

The rearrangement links TRBV7-7 to TRBJ2-7; D perhaps matches TRBD1 (6 bases). This CDR3 region has 14 residues. With 5 bases removed from V and 5 bases from J, the gap between germline ends came to 16 bases. The germline V gene has CDR1 SSHAT and CDR2 FNYEAQ (reference sequence). CDR3 sequence (DNA): TGTGCCAGCAGCCCAACAACAGGGAACCACGAGCAGTACTTC. Encoded protein: CASSPTTGNHEQYF.

CDR3 DNA sequence: TGTGCCAGCTCAGGACAGGGGGCTATTACTGAAGCTTTCTTT. Amino acid sequence: CASSGQGAITEAFF. The genes are TRBV18 and TRBJ1-1, with 11 bases identical to TRBD1. The CDR3 spans 14 residues. Trimming removed 5 bases from V and 5 bases from J; junction bases left unmatched: 4. Germline CDR1 and CDR2: KGHSH and LQKENI.

The rearrangement uses TRBV5-1 and TRBJ1-2; D might be TRBD1 (5 bases). CDR3 size: 13 residues. V dropped 4 bases and J dropped 8 bases, with 15 bases sitting between them. The germline V gene has CDR1 SGHRS and CDR2 YFSETQ. Here the CDR3 DNA reads TGCGCCAGCAGCCCCCCCCTGGGACGAGGCTACACCTTC. Amino acid sequence: CASSPPLGRGYTF.

This clone was observed a handful of times. The V gene is TRBV12-5, the J gene TRBJ1-2, with no clear D. The CDR3 consists of 14 residues. Per germline, CDR1 LGHNT and CDR2 FRNRAP. The V end lost 1 base, the J end lost 0 bases, and 6 bases lay between the germline ends. The DNA for the CDR3 is TGTGCTAGTGGTTTGGGGGCATCTAACTATGGCTACACCTTC. Its translation: CASGLGASNYGYTF.

The rearrangement links TRBV10-3 to TRBJ2-1; TRBD2 agrees at 11 bases. Germline CDR1 ENHRY, CDR2 SYGVKD. The CDR3 has 15 amino acids. After removal of 4 bases from V and 6 bases from J, the junction contained 5 bases not matched to a gene. CDR3 sequence (DNA): TGTGCCATCAGTGCGACTAGCGGGACGGGCAATGAGCAGTTCTTC. The encoded protein is CAISATSGTGNEQFF.

The chain combines TRBV11-2 with TRBJ2-3, with D perhaps matching TRBD1 (6 bases). Germline CDR1 SGHAT, CDR2 FQNNGV. The ends were cut back, 0 bases at V and 1 base at J, with 14 bases in the middle. The CDR3 length is 17 residues. The CDR3 is CASSLDNGGRGTDTQYF. CDR3 in DNA: TGTGCCAGCAGCTTAGATAATGGGGGCCGGGGCACAGATACGCAGTATTTT.

This clone showed up just once. The chain has TRBV4-2 and TRBJ1-5; D call uncertain. Germline CDR1 is LGHNA and CDR2 is YNFKEQ. The V and J ends lost 0 bases and 0 bases respectively, with 9 bases between them. The CDR3 contains 16 residues. CDR3: CASSQEASRSNQPQHF. The CDR3 coding sequence is TGTGCCAGCAGCCAAGAGGCTTCCCGTAGCAATCAGCCCCAGCATTTT.

The CDR3 bases are TGTGCCAGCTCACCAGGGCAGTCCAATCAGCCCCAGCATTTT. Its translation is CASSPGQSNQPQHF. This chain connects TRBV18 to TRBJ1-5; D is ambiguous. CDR1 is KGHSH, CDR2 LQKENI, per germline. The CDR3 totals 14 residues. The V end lost 2 bases, the J end lost 3 bases, and 8 bases lay between the germline ends.

This clone appeared once. The CDR3 here is CASSLVPDLFFTDTQYF. CDR3 nucleotides: TGTGCCAGCAGTCTCGTCCCGGACCTATTCTTTACAGATACGCAGTATTTT. This chain links TRBV28 with TRBJ2-3; D is unresolved. V was cut by 5 bases and J by 3 bases, with 21 bases left in between. There are 17 residues in the CDR3. Germline lookup yields CDR1 MDHEN and CDR2 SYDVKM. Complete variable domain (other parts from reference TRBV28 and TRBJ2-3): DVKVTQSSRYLVKRTGEKVFLECVQDMDHENMFWYRQDPGLGLRLIYFSYDVKMKEKGDIPEGYSVSREKKERFSLILESASTNQTSMYLCASSLVPDLFFTDTQYFGPGTRLTVL.

V and J are TRBV7-6 and TRBJ2-3; D could derive from TRBD1 or TRBD2 (5 bases each). Trimming shortened V by 6 bases and J by 1 base, and 8 bases separated the two germline ends. This CDR3 is 13 amino acids long. The germline V gene has CDR1 SGHVS and CDR2 FNYEAQ. CDR3 sequence (DNA): TGTGCCAGCAGTGAGGGGCGCACAGATACGCAGTATTTT. Protein sequence: CASSEGRTDTQYF.

J is TRBJ1-4 and V is TRBV7-9, with 7 bases aligning to TRBD1. J lost 5 bases, V lost 5 bases, and 8 bases had no gene match. This CDR3 is built from 15 residues. CDR1 and CDR2 from the germline V gene are SEHNR and FQNEAQ (reference sequence). CDR3 sequence reads: CASSPGAGGNEKLFF. The CDR3 DNA sequence: TGTGCCAGCAGCCCTGGGGCAGGGGGAAATGAAAAACTGTTTTTT. The whole variable domain, filled in from reference TRBV7-9 and TRBJ1-4, reads DTGVSQNPRHKITKRGQNVTFRCDPISEHNRLYWYRQTLGQGPEFLTYFQNEAQLEKSRLLSDRFSAERPKGSFSTLEIQRTEQGDSAMYLCASSPGAGGNEKLFFGSGTQLSVL.

This rearrangement joins TRBV7-6 to TRBJ2-1, with TRBD1 identical over 7 bases. Germline lookup yields CDR1 SGHVS and CDR2 FNYEAQ. The CDR3 consists of 13 residues. After removal of 3 bases from V and 8 bases from J, the junction contained 4 bases not matched to a gene. The CDR3 bases are TGTGCCAGCAGCTTTACAGGGGTGGATGAGCAGTTCTTC. This encodes CASSFTGVDEQFF.